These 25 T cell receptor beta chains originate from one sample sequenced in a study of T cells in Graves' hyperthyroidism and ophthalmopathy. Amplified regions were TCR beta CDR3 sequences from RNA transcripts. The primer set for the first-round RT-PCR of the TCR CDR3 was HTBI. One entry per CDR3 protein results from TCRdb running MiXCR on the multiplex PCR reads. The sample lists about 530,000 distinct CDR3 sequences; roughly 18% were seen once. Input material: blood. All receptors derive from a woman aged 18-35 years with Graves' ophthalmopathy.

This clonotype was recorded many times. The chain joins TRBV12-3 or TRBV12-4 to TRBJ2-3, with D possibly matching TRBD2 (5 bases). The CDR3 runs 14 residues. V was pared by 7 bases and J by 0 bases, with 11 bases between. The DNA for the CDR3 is TGTGCCAGCACCGGAGGACCCAGCACAGATACGCAGTATTTT. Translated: CASTGGPSTDTQYF.

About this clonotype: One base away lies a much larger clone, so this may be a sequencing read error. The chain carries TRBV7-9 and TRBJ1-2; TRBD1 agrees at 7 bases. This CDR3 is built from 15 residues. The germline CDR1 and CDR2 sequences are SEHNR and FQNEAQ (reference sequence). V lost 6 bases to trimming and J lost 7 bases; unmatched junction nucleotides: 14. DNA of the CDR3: TGTGCCAGCAGGGCGGGACAGTCGCCAACTTGTGGCTACACCTTC. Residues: CASRAGQSPTCGYTF.

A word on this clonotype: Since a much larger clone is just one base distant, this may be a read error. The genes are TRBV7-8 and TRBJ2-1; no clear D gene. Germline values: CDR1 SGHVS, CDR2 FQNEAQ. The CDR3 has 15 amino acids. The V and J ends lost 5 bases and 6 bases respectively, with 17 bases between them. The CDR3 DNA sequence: TGTGCCAGCAGCCCCCTCCCAGCGATCTGCAATGAGCAGTTCTTC. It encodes CASSPLPAICNEQFF.

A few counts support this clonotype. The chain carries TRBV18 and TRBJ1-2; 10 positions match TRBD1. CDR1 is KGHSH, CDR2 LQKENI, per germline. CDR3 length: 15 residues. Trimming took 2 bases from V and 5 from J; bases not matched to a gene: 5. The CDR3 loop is CASSPKTDRGYGYTF. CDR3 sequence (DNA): TGTGCCAGCTCACCAAAAACGGACAGGGGGTATGGCTACACCTTC.

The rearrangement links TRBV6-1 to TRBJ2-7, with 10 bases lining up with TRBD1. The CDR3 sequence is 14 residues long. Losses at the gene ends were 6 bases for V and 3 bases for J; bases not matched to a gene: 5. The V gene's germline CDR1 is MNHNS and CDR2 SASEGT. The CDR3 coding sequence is TGTGCCAGCAGCACGGGACAGGGGTACTACGAGCAGTACTTC. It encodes CASSTGQGYYEQYF.

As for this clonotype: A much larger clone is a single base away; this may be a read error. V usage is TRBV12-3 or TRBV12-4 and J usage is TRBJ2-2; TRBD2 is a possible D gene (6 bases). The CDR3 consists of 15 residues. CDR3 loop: CASRPGQGHTGGLFF. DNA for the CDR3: TGTGCCAGCAGGCCTGGCCAGGGTCATACCGGGGGGCTGTTTTTT.

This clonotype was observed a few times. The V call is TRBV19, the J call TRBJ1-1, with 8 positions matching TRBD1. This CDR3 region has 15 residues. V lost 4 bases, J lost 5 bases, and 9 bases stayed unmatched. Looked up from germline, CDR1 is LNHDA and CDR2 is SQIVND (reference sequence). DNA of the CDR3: TGTGCCAGTAGTAACGGCAGGGGGCCGGTTACTGAAGCTTTCTTT. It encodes CASSNGRGPVTEAFF.

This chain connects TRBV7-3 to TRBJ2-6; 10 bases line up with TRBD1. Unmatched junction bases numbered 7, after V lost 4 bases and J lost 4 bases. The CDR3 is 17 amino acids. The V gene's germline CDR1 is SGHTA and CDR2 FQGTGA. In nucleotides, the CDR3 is TGTGCCAGCAGCTCCTCGACAGGGGGCTCCGGGGCCAACGTCCTGACTTTC. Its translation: CASSSSTGGSGANVLTF.

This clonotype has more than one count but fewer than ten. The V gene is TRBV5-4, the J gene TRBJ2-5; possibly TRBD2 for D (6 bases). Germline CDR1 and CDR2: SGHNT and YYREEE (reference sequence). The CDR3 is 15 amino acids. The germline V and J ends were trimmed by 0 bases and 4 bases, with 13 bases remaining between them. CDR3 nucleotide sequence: TGTGCCAGCAGCTTGGTCCGCGGGACCGGAGAGACCCAGTACTTC. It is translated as CASSLVRGTGETQYF.

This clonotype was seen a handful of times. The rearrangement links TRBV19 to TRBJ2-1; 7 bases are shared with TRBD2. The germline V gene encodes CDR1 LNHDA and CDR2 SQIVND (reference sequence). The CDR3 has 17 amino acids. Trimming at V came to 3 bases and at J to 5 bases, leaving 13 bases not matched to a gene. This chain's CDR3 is CASSISRGSAGDNEQFF. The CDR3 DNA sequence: TGTGCCAGTAGTATTAGTCGCGGGAGTGCCGGAGACAATGAGCAGTTCTTC.

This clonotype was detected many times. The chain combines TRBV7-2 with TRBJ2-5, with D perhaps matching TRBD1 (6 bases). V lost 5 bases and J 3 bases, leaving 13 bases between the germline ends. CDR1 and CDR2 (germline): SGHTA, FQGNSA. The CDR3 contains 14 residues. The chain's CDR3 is CASSPAGAKETQYF. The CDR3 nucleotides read TGTGCCAGCAGCCCCGCAGGGGCGAAAGAGACCCAGTACTTC. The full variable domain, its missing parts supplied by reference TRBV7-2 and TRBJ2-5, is GAGVSQSPSNKVTEKGKDVELRCDPISGHTALYWYRQSLGQGLEFLIYFQGNSAPDKSGLPSDRFSAERTGGSVSTLTIQRTQQEDSAVYLCASSPAGAKETQYFGPGTRLLVL.

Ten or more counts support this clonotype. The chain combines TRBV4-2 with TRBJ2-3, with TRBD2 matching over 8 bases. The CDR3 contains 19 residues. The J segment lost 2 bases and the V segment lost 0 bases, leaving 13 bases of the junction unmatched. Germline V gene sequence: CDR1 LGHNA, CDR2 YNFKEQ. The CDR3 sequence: CASSQDAIAGTDATDTQYF. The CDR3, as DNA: TGTGCCAGCAGCCAAGATGCGATAGCGGGGACGGACGCCACAGATACGCAGTATTTT.

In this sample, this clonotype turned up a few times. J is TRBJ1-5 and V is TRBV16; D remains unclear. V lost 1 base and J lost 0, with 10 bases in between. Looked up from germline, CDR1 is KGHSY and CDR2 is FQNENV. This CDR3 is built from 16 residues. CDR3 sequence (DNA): TGTGCCAGCAGCCAATTATCCACTTATAGCAATCAGCCCCAGCATTTT. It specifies CASSQLSTYSNQPQHF.

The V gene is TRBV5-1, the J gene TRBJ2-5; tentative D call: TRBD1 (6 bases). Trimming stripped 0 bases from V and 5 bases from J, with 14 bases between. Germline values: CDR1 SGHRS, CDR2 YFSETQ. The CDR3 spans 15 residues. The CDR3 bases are TGCGCCAGCAGCTTGGAACAGGGTCGGTGGGAGACCCAGTACTTC. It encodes CASSLEQGRWETQYF.

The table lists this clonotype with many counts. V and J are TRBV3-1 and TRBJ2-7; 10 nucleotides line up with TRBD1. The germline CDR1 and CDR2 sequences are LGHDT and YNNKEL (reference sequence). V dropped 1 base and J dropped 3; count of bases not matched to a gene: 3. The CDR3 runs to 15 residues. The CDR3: CASSQGDRGNYEQYF. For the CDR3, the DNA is TGTGCCAGCAGCCAAGGGGACAGGGGAAACTACGAGCAGTACTTC.

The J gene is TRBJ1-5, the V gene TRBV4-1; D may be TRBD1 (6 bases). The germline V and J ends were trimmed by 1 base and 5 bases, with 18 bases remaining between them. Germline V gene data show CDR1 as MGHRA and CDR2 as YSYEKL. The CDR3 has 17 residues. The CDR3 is CASSQGQAWGQDQPQHF. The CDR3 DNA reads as TGCGCCAGCAGCCAAGGACAGGCTTGGGGCCAAGATCAGCCCCAGCATTTT.

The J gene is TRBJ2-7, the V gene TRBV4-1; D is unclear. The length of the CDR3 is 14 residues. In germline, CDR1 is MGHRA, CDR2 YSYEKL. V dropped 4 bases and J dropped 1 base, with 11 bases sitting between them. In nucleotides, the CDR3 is TGCGCCAGCAGCCCTTTACGAGGTTCCTACGAGCAGTACTTC. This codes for CASSPLRGSYEQYF.

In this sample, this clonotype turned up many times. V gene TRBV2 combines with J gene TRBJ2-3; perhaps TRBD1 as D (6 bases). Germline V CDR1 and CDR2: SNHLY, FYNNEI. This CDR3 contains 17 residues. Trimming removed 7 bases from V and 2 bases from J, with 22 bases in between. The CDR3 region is CASTPPWTESYTDTQYF. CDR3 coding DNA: TGTGCCAGCACCCCTCCGTGGACAGAAAGTTACACAGATACGCAGTATTTT.

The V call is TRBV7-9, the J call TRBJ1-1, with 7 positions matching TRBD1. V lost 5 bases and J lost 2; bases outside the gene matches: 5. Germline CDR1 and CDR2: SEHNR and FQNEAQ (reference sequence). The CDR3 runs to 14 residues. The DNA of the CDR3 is TGTGCCAGCAGCCTGACAGGGATTAACACTGAAGCTTTCTTT. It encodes CASSLTGINTEAFF.

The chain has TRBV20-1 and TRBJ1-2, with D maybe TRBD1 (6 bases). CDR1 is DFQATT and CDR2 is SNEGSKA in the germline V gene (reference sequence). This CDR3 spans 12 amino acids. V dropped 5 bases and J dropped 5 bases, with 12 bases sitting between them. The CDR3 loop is CSAVQGLYGYTF. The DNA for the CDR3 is TGCAGTGCTGTACAGGGACTGTATGGCTACACCTTC.

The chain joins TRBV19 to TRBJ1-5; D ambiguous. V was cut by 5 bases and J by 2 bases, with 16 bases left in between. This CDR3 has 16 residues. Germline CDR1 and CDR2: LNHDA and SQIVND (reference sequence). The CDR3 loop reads CASSFRVNGRNQPQHF. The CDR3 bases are TGTGCCAGTAGTTTCCGGGTCAATGGACGCAATCAGCCCCAGCATTTT.

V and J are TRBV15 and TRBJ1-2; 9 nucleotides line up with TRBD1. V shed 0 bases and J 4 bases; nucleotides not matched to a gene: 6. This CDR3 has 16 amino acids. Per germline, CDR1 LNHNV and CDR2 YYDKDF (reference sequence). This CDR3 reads CATSRDRQGEGYGYTF. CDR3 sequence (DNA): TGTGCCACCAGCAGAGACCGACAGGGGGAAGGCTATGGCTACACCTTC.

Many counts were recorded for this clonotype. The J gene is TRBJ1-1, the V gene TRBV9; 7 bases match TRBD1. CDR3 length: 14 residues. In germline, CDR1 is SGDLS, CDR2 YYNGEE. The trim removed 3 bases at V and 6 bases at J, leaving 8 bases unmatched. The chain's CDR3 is CASSEGQLQAEAFF. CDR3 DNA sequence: TGTGCCAGCAGCGAGGGACAGCTCCAGGCTGAAGCTTTCTTT.

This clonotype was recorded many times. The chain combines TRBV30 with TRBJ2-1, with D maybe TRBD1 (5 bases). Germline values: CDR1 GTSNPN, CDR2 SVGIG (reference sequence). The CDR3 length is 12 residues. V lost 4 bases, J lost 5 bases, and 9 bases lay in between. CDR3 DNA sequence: TGTGCCTGGAACTCAGGGAACAATGAGCAGTTCTTC. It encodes CAWNSGNNEQFF.

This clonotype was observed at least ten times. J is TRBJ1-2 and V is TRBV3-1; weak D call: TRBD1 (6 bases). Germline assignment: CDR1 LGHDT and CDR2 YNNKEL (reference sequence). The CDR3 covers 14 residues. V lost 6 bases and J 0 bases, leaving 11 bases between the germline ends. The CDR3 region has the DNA TGTGCCAGCAGTCGGGGGCTTGCTAACTATGGCTACACCTTC. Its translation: CASSRGLANYGYTF.